The sequence of this T cell receptor beta chain was determined in a study of shared clonotypes between healthy human individuals. Study observations and caveats: Larger estimated richness was generally seen in naive subsets than in memory subsets.

Profiling relied on immunoSEQ multiplex PCR, and the TCRdb table lists in-frame clones only, not all of them. The table has 640,000 or so clones, about two thirds seen once. This clone has at least ten counts. No antigen is known for it. Other DNA sequences of this sample code for an identical CDR3. Germline CDR1 is SGHVS and CDR2 is FNYEAQ. V shed 6 bases and J shed 2 bases, with 11 bases lying between them. The CDR3 sequence is 14 residues long. Those who donated were healthy HIV-negative adults, with no recent acute infections or vaccinations reported. Input material: memory CD4+ T cells sorted from blood. The subset: CD45RA-negative fraction. The rearrangement uses TRBV7-6 and TRBJ1-5; D may be TRBD1 (6 bases). The receptor was derived from a woman under 40 in good health. The CDR3 sequence is CASSPQGGNQPQHF. The CDR3, as DNA: TGTGCCAGCAGTCCACAGGGTGGCAATCAGCCCCAGCATTTT.